This T cell receptor (beta chain) was retrieved from a study of cytomegalovirus exposure and HLA in healthy donors (dated by TCRdb to 2016 to 2017). With regard to the full study: According to an earlier analysis of 550 to 750 of the donors, about 179 million T cells yielded 90 million to 140 million unique TCR beta sequences and about 300 Gb of sequence data. Roughly 300 gigabases of sequencing data and roughly 80 million unique TCR sequences made up an early release that covered under 750 HLA-typed donors. Among the roughly 430 genotyped donors, 81% belonged to the genetic ancestry cluster associated with self-reported Caucasian donors. The study was designed to test whether signatures of past pathogen exposure could be identified by cataloging public T cell receptors. The study used immunosequencing to profile the T cell repertoires of approximately 630 subjects and linked those repertoires to cytomegalovirus serostatus. Along with the roughly 610-subject first cohort, a separate validation cohort of over 90 different subjects was used. High-throughput TCR immunosequencing, statistical association of individual TCRs with disease status, and machine learning were combined to predict cytomegalovirus infection status. A later analysis re-analyzed previously published TCR beta repertoires from approximately 670 donors and added high-resolution HLA genotyping to study TCR occurrence patterns. Rather than using new phenotypic data, the later analysis identified candidate immune exposures from TCR beta sequences and from how often those sequences occurred across donors. An earlier analysis of roughly 600 of the donors used high-throughput TCR beta sequencing to judge whether each TCR beta V gene segment behaved as functional or pseudogenic. Donor age, sex, ethnicity and CMV serostatus were compiled together with the repertoire data. A later genetic analysis took genome-wide SNP genotypes for about 60% of the roughly 670 donors and used that subset as a discovery cohort. All discovery cohort repertoires had been generated on a single sequencing platform. Class I and class II HLA loci were covered by the typing at four-digit resolution. Typing coverage differed by locus: A, B, C, DRB1 and DQB1 were typed in about 629-640 donors, DQA1 in about 560, DPA1 in around 610, and DPB1 in 400 to 480. Five DR-DQ haplotypes were treated as single units for association and clustering because of strong linkage in the cohort. Among under 450 genotyped donors of the cohort, an average of roughly 240,000 unique TCR beta nucleotide sequences were sequenced per donor, roughly 20% of them non-productive.

In total, 666 healthy bone marrow donors made up the cohort. At the time of sampling, all cohort members were nominally healthy, though unrecorded immune exposures were likely present. The donor was CMV seropositive and belonged to the group of 250 to 300 seropositive cohort members. Each donor provided a peripheral blood sample, and peripheral blood mononuclear cells were used for TCR beta sequencing. The Qiagen DNeasy Blood Extraction Kit was used to extract genomic DNA from the blood cell samples. The CDR3, cysteine through phenylalanine, is 16 amino acids long. Solely the CDR3 DNA is kept, with 48 bases framed from the first base. Reading the germline V gene (reference sequence) gives CDR1 MNHNY and CDR2 SVGAGI. Relative to germline, V is missing 4 bases and J is missing 6 bases, with 11 bases of the junction outside any gene match. The full study reports these points: Specific HLA alleles were associated with 15,000 to 20,000 TCR beta sequences at a false discovery rate of 0.05 in a later analysis. The cohort was sequenced for TCR beta chains only, and without alpha or paired-chain data the features that could be detected were limited. Because some donors lacked HLA typing at each locus, the association tests relied only on the typed subset. According to a later analysis, most CMV-associated TCR beta chains appeared to be HLA-restricted, and the HLA associations seemed to be driven largely by CMV exposure. Most TCR sequences were observed very rarely across donors, whereas some public TCRs were present in many individuals. When HLA alleles, especially DR and DQ, strongly co-occurred, TCR associations were difficult to assign to individual alleles. Because counts were too low, some 17 rarely observed V segments, including chromosome 9 orphons, were left out of the earlier analysis of 587 of the donors. Some IMGT-functional V segments, including TRBV6-2 and TRBV6-3, could not be told apart with the 87-base-pair reads, so those segments were excluded. A further reported finding was that TCR beta sequences accurately predicted the HLA-A and HLA-B alleles for most subjects in the first cohort. In an earlier analysis of 587 of the donors, most TCR beta V segments appeared in productive rearrangements about 87% or about 30% of the time, broadly matching IMGT annotations. According to a later analysis, parvovirus B19, influenza, CMV and Epstein-Barr virus appeared linked to several top co-occurrence clusters. For the cohort, immune exposure information was limited to CMV serostatus. Linkage disequilibrium might explain the correlated functional status among segregating V segments, but an unknown experimental factor could not be ruled out. A group of highly shared sequence variants was considered likely to be a technical artifact of the sequencing pipeline. According to the authors, the approach could potentially be generalized to other disease states and immunological phenotypes. A later genetic analysis associated a missense DCLRE1C variant with V-gene and J-gene trimming of TCR beta chains, and an independent cohort replicated the association. Compared with equally common non-associated chains, HLA-associated TCR beta chains in a later analysis were more clonally expanded and had lower generation probabilities. Three of the identified cytomegalovirus-associated TCR beta chains were confirmed in vitro to be specific for cytomegalovirus antigens. The classifier was reported to diagnose cytomegalovirus status with high specificity and sensitivity in both the original cohort and the validation cohort. The presence/absence analyses assumed that sequencing depth was roughly uniform across donors, and that assumption may not be true. The study listed over 150 TCR beta chains as associated with cytomegalovirus. A later analysis found that TCR association rates varied across HLA loci, with DRB1 alleles showing the most associated TCRs and HLA-C alleles the fewest. In a later genetic analysis, fewer N-insertions in productive TCRs were reported among donors in an Asian-associated ancestry cluster than the 666-donor mean.

Library preparation was by the immunoSEQ multiplex PCR assay. For the multiplex PCR, a mixture combining 60 forward primers for TCR Vbeta segments and 13 reverse primers for TCR Jbeta segments was used. The CDR3 region of rearranged TCR beta genes was amplified from genomic DNA with a multiplex PCR assay. Amplified TCR beta libraries were sequenced as 87-base-pair reads on the Illumina HiSeq System. As for the original processing: A later analysis counted tens of millions of unique TCR beta chains across the 650 to 700 repertoires, and around 9.9 million of these chains were shared by at least two donors. To remove PCR and sequencing errors, raw reads were error-corrected and collapsed into unique sequences using a nearest-neighbor algorithm that merged closely related sequences. Alignment of CDR3 sequences to IMGT reference sequences was used to assign V, D and J gene segments. For a sequence to be retained, a match of at least six nucleotides to both a V gene segment and a J gene segment was required. A rearrangement was called productive if the CDR3 had no stop codons and remained in frame with V and J, and every other rearrangement was called non-productive. Following IMGT convention, CDR3 was defined as the stretch from the second conserved V-encoded cysteine up to the conserved J-encoded phenylalanine. The earlier analysis of about 590 of the donors excluded sequences that lacked an unambiguous match to a single V gene segment. An earlier analysis of a few hundred of the donors called V segments functional above 56.7% productive rearrangements and segregating when the between-donor standard deviation exceeded 5%. A statistical classification framework was built for diagnosing cytomegalovirus status from the catalog of TCR beta chain sequences. In a later analysis, V and J genes were assigned by comparing TCR nucleotide sequences against IMGT/GENE-DB human TR gene sequences. A later analysis assigned CDR3 sequences and most-parsimonious VDJ recombination scenarios with the TCRdist pipeline. In a later analysis, each TCR beta chain was defined by its CDR3 amino acid sequence together with its V-gene family, and reads lacking a unique V-gene family were excluded. To address suspected cross-contamination and a sequencing artifact, a later analysis removed roughly 580 highly shared, low-generation-probability nucleotide sequences. In a later analysis, a clonal expansion index was calculated for each public chain from normalized within-repertoire ranks of inferred template counts. In a later analysis, generation probabilities were computed using a VDJ recombination model fitted to out-of-frame rearrangements, and the results were checked against IGoR. A later analysis scored TCR-TCR, TCR-HLA and TCR-CMV co-occurrence with hypergeometric tests, applying a repertoire-size bias correction to TCR pairs. In a later analysis, false discovery rates were estimated by permuting HLA or CMV assignments 20 times. In a later analysis, co-occurring TCRs were grouped using DBSCAN, and TCRdist sequence similarity was added for clustering within HLA-allele-positive subsets. Repertoires with fewer than 30,000 or more than 120,000 public chains were left out of co-occurrence clustering, as were several repertoires with anomalous nucleotide sharing. The immuneACCESS repertoire file appears here via TCRdb, limited to in-frame rearrangements. These files lack a portion of the clones; in checked studies, under half of the deficit traces to unresolved V genes, and the cause of the others is not known. For V, J and clone size, that table is used; D and trimming come from the DNA. The sample table lists around 150,000 clones, roughly 85% of them with a count of one. Clones ranked in the top ten supply around 6.3% of the sample.

As to this clone: The target of this receptor is not known. Base qualities are not provided; no much larger clone lies one nucleotide away.

The specimen sequenced was PBMCs. This TCR derives from a man in his forties in good health and CMV-seropositive. The chain is made from TRBV6-6 and TRBJ2-7, with TRBD2 identical over 11 junction bases. The CDR3 region has the sequence CASSFLSLAGAGEQYF. The sequence in DNA is TGTGCCAGCAGTTTCCTGTCACTAGCGGGAGCAGGCGAGCAGTACTTC.